This T cell receptor beta chain was recorded in a study of blood T cells in healthy people across ages. The authors ran a second PCR of 7 to 11 cycles using a sample-barcoded 5' primer and a J-beta primer mix. TCRdb re-analysed the 5' RACE reads in MiXCR, keeping a single row per CDR3 protein. Here the sample spans over 1.5 million distinct CDR3 sequences, roughly 49% being singletons. The clonotype originates from a woman in her thirties or forties in good health. The specimen was blood.

In nucleotides, the CDR3 is TGTGCCATCTCCGGGACAGGCTCAGGGGAGACCCAGTACTTC. Amino acid sequence: CAISGTGSGETQYF. This rearrangement joins TRBV6-6 to TRBJ2-5; 8 bases fit TRBD1. CDR1 and CDR2 from the germline V gene are MNHNY and SVGAGI (reference sequence). With V trimmed by 10 bases and J by 5 bases, 12 bases remained unmatched. The CDR3 is 14 amino acids.